This T cell receptor beta chain was profiled in a study of T cell responses to AZD1222 COVID-19 vaccine. Using immunoSEQ multiplex PCR, the repertoire was profiled, and TCRdb retains in-frame clones only, with some absent. The sample holds roughly 84,000 clones, roughly nine tenths seen once. Points from the study as a whole: Receipt of two AZD1222 doses was followed by a rise in Spike-specific TCR breadth and depth. At study baseline, merely roughly 6 AZD1222 recipients were seropositive.

The germline CDR1 and CDR2 sequences are WNHNN and SYGVQD (reference sequence). This CDR3 spans 14 amino acids. V dropped 11 bases and J dropped 7; count of bases not matched to a gene: 11. About this clone itself: Its antigen remains unknown.

The V gene is TRBV10-1, the J gene TRBJ2-1, with TRBD2 matching 10 bases. Sequences were derived from peripheral blood, sampled 28 days after the second AZD1222 dose. The clonotype was recovered from an adult who received the AZD1222 COVID-19 vaccine. The CDR3 DNA reads TGCGCCGGGCCCCGGCCAGCGGGGGGGAATGAGCAGTTCTTC. Its translation: CAGPRPAGGNEQFF.